Listed below are T cell receptor beta chains from one sample, sequenced in a study of PD-L1 blockade in urothelial cancer. TCRdb's table, derived via immunoSEQ multiplex PCR, lists solely in-frame clones and lacks some. The sample has just under 30,000 clones, approximately 89% seen once. Sequenced material: PBMCs, taken around atezolizumab (anti-PD-L1) treatment. Source of these receptors: a man aged 50-59 years with urothelial cancer. The conserved cysteine and the conserved F or W are not part of the CDR3 here. D genes are given only for firm matches.

-,TRBV5-1,12,TRBJ1-2,ASSGFGTSYGYT
TRBD2,TRBV25-1,13,TRBJ2-5,ASSKLAGVTETQY
-,TRBV5-1,11,TRBJ1-1,ASSLVPGTEAF
TRBD1,TRBV10-1,14,TRBJ2-1,ASSDDPGTGYNEQF
-,TRBV5-5,13,TRBJ2-7,ASSLEGGGIYEQY
-,TRBV18,16,TRBJ2-6,ASSLNSPIGSVANVLT
TRBD1,TRBV5-1,12,TRBJ2-1,ASSTWTGANEQF
TRBD2,TRBV30,13,TRBJ2-1,AWSSPSGRALRQF
TRBD2,TRBV7-2,14,TRBJ2-1,ASSLALAGYYNEQF
TRBD2,TRBV5-1,16,TRBJ2-5,ASSLGLAGGLSQETQY
TRBD2,TRBV5-1,12,TRBJ2-7,ASSSGLADYEQY
-,TRBV9,16,TRBJ2-6,ASSPDPRTGAGANVLT
TRBD1,TRBV29-1,11,TRBJ2-7,SVAGQGSYEQY
TRBD1,TRBV5-1,15,TRBJ2-7,ASSRGITTTGSYEQY
TRBD1,TRBV7-2,13,TRBJ2-7,ASSSPGQRYYEQY
-,TRBV19,12,TRBJ1-1,ASSIVQGNTEAF
TRBD1,TRBV6-5,12,TRBJ1-3,ASRSQGAVNTIY
-,TRBV15,13,TRBJ1-2,ATSREARGNYGYT
-,TRBV7-9,13,TRBJ2-3,ASSTGTIIRNTQY
-,TRBV27,13,TRBJ2-2,ASSHTGWNTGELF
-,TRBV5-5,10,TRBJ2-2,ASSPFSGELF
TRBD2,TRBV11-2,17,TRBJ2-3,ASSLASGRVAGVTDTQY
TRBD2,TRBV19,14,TRBJ2-1,ASSIGLAGGYNEQF
TRBD2,TRBV27,10,TRBJ2-1,ASTGGTMEQF
-,TRBV5-1,13,TRBJ2-1,ASSLGGFSYNEQF
-,TRBV21-1,17,TRBJ2-4,ASSKRTSGRSVAKNIQY
-,TRBV7-9,11,TRBJ1-2,ASSWAGNYGYT
TRBD1,TRBV9,15,TRBJ1-1,ASSVGGGTGKGTEAF
TRBD1,TRBV5-5,18,TRBJ1-5,ASSFGAGTGSGYSNQPQH
TRBD1,TRBV30,14,TRBJ1-5,AWSPETGRSNQPQH
TRBD1,TRBV7-2,15,TRBJ1-3,ASSSQGAGSTGNTIY
TRBD2,TRBV2,14,TRBJ2-1,ASSPKWGLGRHKQF
TRBD1,TRBV6-4,12,TRBJ1-5,ASSDTDRGGPQH
TRBD1,TRBV5-6,16,TRBJ1-5,ASSRTGLSRRSNQPQH
TRBD1,TRBV7-8,13,TRBJ2-2,ASSRGTGVTGELF
-,TRBV19,14,TRBJ2-3,ASSAQGSFLSDTQY
TRBD1,TRBV6-4,14,TRBJ2-2,ASSESGQWSTGELF
TRBD1,TRBV5-1,13,TRBJ2-3,ASTSGTGGADTQY
TRBD2,TRBV6-5,13,TRBJ2-3,ASRPSGGLADTQY
-,TRBV5-1,12,TRBJ1-1,ASSLAQGYTEAF
-,TRBV30,9,TRBJ2-7,AWSPAYEQY
-,TRBV18,11,TRBJ2-7,ASSPGQTYEQY
TRBD1,TRBV6-6,13,TRBJ2-7,ASSPGTGIFGEQY
TRBD2,TRBV25-1,16,TRBJ2-2,ASSSKGLAGGQSGELF
TRBD1,TRBV2,12,TRBJ2-2,ATGQGASTGELF
-,TRBV10-2,15,TRBJ2-7,ASSEGPRTALSYEQY
TRBD1,TRBV12-5,13,TRBJ1-2,ASGLPLQGADGYT
-,TRBV6-6,13,TRBJ2-7,ASSPTGTSGYEQY
-,TRBV7-3,10,TRBJ2-5,ASSSNQETQY
TRBD1,TRBV19,14,TRBJ1-5,ASSIQGTGGSQPQH
-,TRBV19,12,TRBJ2-7,ASSIAPSDYEQY
TRBD1,TRBV5-4,15,TRBJ2-5,ASSSDPGQASQETQY
TRBD1,TRBV7-2,14,TRBJ2-3,ASRTGQGDPTDTQY
TRBD2,TRBV9,17,TRBJ2-3,ASSVDQLLAGLSTDTQY
TRBD1,TRBV30,13,TRBJ1-1,AWSIRGTENTEAF
TRBD1,TRBV9,17,TRBJ2-1,ASSVGPGTGMSSYNEQF
-,TRBV14,13,TRBJ2-5,ASSQDSIRRGTQY
-,TRBV11-2,11,TRBJ2-7,ASSLIPRDEQY
TRBD2,TRBV29-1,12,TRBJ2-1,SAGTSGDYNEQF